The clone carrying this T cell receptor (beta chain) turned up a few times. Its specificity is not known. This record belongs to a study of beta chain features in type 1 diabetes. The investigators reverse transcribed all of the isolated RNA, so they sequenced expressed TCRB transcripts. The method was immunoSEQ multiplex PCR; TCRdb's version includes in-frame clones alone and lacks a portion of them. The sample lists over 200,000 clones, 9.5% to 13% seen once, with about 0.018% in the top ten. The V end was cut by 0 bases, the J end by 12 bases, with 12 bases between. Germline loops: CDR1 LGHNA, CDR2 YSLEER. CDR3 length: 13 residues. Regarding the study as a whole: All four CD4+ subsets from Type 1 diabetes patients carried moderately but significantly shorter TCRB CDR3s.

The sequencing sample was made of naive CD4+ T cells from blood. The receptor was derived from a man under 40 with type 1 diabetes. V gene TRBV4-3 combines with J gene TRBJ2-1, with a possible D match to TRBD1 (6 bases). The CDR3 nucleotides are TGCGCCAGCAGCCAAGATTATGGCAGGGGGCAGTTCTTC. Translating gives CASSQDYGRGQFF.